The rows below give T cell receptor beta chains drawn from one sample of a study of blood T cell repertoires in COVID-19. Repertoires were generated with immunoSEQ multiplex PCR, while TCRdb's copy carries only in-frame clones and drops some. The table shows 67,000 or so clones, with approximately 83% occurring only once. The sequencing input was peripheral blood. These receptors all stem from a man in his 70s with acute or convalescent COVID-19. Each CDR3 is given with its conserved first and last residue. A D gene is named only where the DNA matches it firmly. For some rows the clone size is stated as once, few or many, or as a class when expanded; others skip it.

medium-sized . TRBJ1-2 TRBV14 CASSLVGGYGYTF TGTGCCAGCAGCTTAGTAGGGGGCTATGGCTACACCTTC
. . TRBJ2-7 TRBV20-1 CSASPLDRTYEQYF TGCAGTGCTAGTCCCCTGGACAGAACCTACGAGCAGTACTTC
once . TRBJ2-3 TRBV4-2 CASSQDPSGSPTDTQYF TGTGCCAGCAGCCAAGATCCATCCGGGAGCCCCACAGATACGCAGTATTTT
. . TRBJ1-6 TRBV19 CASSIYGGQMNSPLHF TGTGCCAGTAGTATTTACGGGGGGCAGATGAATTCACCCCTCCACTTT
. TRBD2 TRBJ2-1 TRBV9 CASSANPGLVYNEQFF TGTGCCAGCAGCGCAAATCCGGGACTAGTCTACAATGAGCAGTTCTTC
. . TRBJ1-6 TRBV29-1 CSVPGADSYNSPLHF TGCAGCGTCCCTGGAGCGGACTCCTATAATTCACCCCTCCACTTT
. TRBD1 TRBJ1-4 TRBV27 CASRFSGQGQNEKLFF TGTGCCAGCAGATTTTCCGGACAGGGCCAAAATGAAAAACTGTTTTTT
. TRBD2 TRBJ2-1 TRBV7-2 CASSHEGLAGSNEQFF TGTGCCAGCAGCCACGAGGGACTAGCGGGCTCCAATGAGCAGTTCTTC
. . TRBJ2-2 TRBV29-1 CSVETGLGNTGELFF TGCAGCGTTGAAACGGGGTTGGGGAACACCGGGGAGCTGTTTTTT
. TRBD2 TRBJ2-1 TRBV7-9 CASSLASGRKNEQFF TGTGCCAGCAGCTTAGCGAGCGGGAGGAAGAATGAGCAGTTCTTC
. . TRBJ1-1 TRBV6-5 CASSYSTGNTEAFF TGTGCCAGCAGTTACTCGACGGGGAACACTGAAGCTTTCTTT
. . TRBJ1-5 TRBV19 CASSIVGVSNQPQHF TGTGCCAGTAGTATTGTTGGAGTTAGCAATCAGCCCCAGCATTTT
. TRBD1 TRBJ1-1 TRBV27 CASSYRDRGYTEAFF TGTGCCAGCAGTTACCGGGACAGGGGATACACTGAAGCTTTCTTT
. . TRBJ1-2 TRBV27 CASSLWSGGENYGYTF TGTGCCAGCAGTTTATGGAGCGGCGGCGAAAACTATGGCTACACCTTC
. TRBD1 TRBJ2-7 TRBV5-1 CASSFTGTAGEQYF TGCGCCAGCAGCTTTACAGGGACAGCTGGTGAGCAGTACTTC
. . TRBJ2-3 TRBV5-6 CASSLTRGDTQYF TGTGCCAGCAGCCTAACGCGAGGGGATACGCAGTATTTT
. TRBD2 TRBJ2-3 TRBV4-2 CASSQEGLASWESTDTQYF TGTGCCAGCAGCCAAGAAGGACTAGCGTCCTGGGAGAGCACAGATACGCAGTATTTT
. . TRBJ1-1 TRBV4-1 CASSQGRETPEAFF TGCGCCAGCAGCCAGGGTAGGGAGACCCCTGAAGCTTTCTTT
. TRBD2 TRBJ2-2 TRBV19 CASRRLAGPNTGELFF TGTGCCAGTAGAAGACTAGCGGGCCCAAACACCGGGGAGCTGTTTTTT
once TRBD1 TRBJ1-4 TRBV6-5 CASSPDRDGEKLFF TGTGCCAGCAGTCCCGACAGGGATGGCGAAAAACTGTTTTTT
few TRBD1 TRBJ1-1 TRBV18 CASSPTGQGNTEAFF TGTGCCAGCTCACCCACCGGACAGGGGAACACTGAAGCTTTCTTT
once TRBD2 TRBJ2-5 TRBV6-2/TRBV6-3 CASSYGLAGGYQETQYF TGTGCCAGCAGTTATGGCCTAGCGGGGGGGTACCAAGAGACCCAGTACTTC
. . TRBJ1-1 TRBV19 CASSIPGAYTEAFF TGTGCCAGTAGTATCCCGGGAGCCTACACTGAAGCTTTCTTT
. . TRBJ2-3 TRBV5-1 CASGSQGTDTQYF TGCGCCAGCGGATCTCAGGGGACAGATACGCAGTATTTT
. . TRBJ2-2 TRBV28 CASSPVGRNTGELFF TGTGCCAGCAGCCCTGTGGGGCGAAACACCGGGGAGCTGTTTTTT
once TRBD2 TRBJ2-3 TRBV27 CASIPVIGTSGRVRTDTQYF TGTGCCAGCATCCCAGTCATTGGGACTAGCGGGAGGGTCCGCACAGATACGCAGTATTTT